These 3 T cell receptor beta chains share one sample of origin, sequenced in a study of shared clonotypes between healthy human individuals. This table comes from immunoSEQ multiplex PCR, and its TCRdb copy is limited to in-frame clones, with some not included. The sample yields around 2,100,000 clones, about 94% seen once. Selected positively for CCR7 and CD45RO-negative, naive CD8 cells excluded terminally differentiated effector memory CD45RA+ cells. Sequencing was done on a sample of naive CD8+ T cells sorted from blood. Every receptor here comes from a man younger than 35 in good health.

The chain employs TRBV7-2 and TRBJ1-2; D unclear. The CDR3 spans 11 residues. V shed 3 bases and J shed 14 bases, with 13 bases lying between them. The V gene's germline CDR1 is SGHTA and CDR2 FQGNSA. CDR3 nucleotide sequence: TGTGCCAGCAGCTTTGCCTCCCGAGGTACCTTC. Its protein is CASSFASRGTF.

V usage is TRBV7-9 and J usage is TRBJ2-7; D may correspond to TRBD1 or TRBD2 (5 bases each). This CDR3 spans 15 amino acids. The germline V gene has CDR1 SEHNR and CDR2 FQNEAQ (reference sequence). V was clipped by 1 base and J by 3 bases, with 13 bases between them. This chain's CDR3 is CASSLVGEGSYEQYF. DNA for the CDR3: TGTGCCAGCAGCTTAGTAGGAGAGGGGAGCTACGAGCAGTACTTC. Using reference TRBV7-9 and TRBJ2-7 for the parts outside the CDR3, the full variable domain is DTGVSQNPRHKITKRGQNVTFRCDPISEHNRLYWYRQTLGQGPEFLTYFQNEAQLEKSRLLSDRFSAERPKGSFSTLEIQRTEQGDSAMYLCASSLVGEGSYEQYFGPGTRLTVT.

This chain uses TRBV19 with TRBJ1-3; a weak D match, TRBD1 (5 bases). The CDR3 is 14 residues long. Germline CDR1 reads LNHDA; CDR2 reads SQIVND (reference sequence). V was clipped by 3 bases and J by 8 bases, with 14 bases between them. The DNA of the CDR3 is TGTGCCAGTAGTATGGACAACCCGGGGGACACCATATATTTT. Translation gives CASSMDNPGDTIYF. The full variable domain, in which reference TRBV19 and TRBJ1-3 provide the parts outside the CDR3, is DGGITQSPKYLFRKEGQNVTLSCEQNLNHDAMYWYRQDPGQGLRLIYYSQIVNDFQKGDIAEGYSVSREKKESFPLTVTSAQKNPTAFYLCASSMDNPGDTIYFGEGSWLTVV.